These 15 T cell receptor beta chains were sequenced from one sample in a study of blood T cell repertoires in COVID-19. Libraries were prepared by immunoSEQ multiplex PCR; TCRdb keeps only in-frame clonotypes and omits some of them. The profile shows about 18,000 clones, 91% of them singletons. Source material: peripheral blood. These receptors were obtained from a human donor in a cohort sampled during active COVID-19.

This chain joins TRBV19 and TRBJ2-2; 7 bases map to TRBD1. The CDR3 covers 14 residues. The germline V gene encodes CDR1 LNHDA and CDR2 SQIVND (reference sequence). V lost 4 bases, J lost 6 bases, and 5 bases stayed unmatched. CDR3 amino acids: CASSTRQGAGELFF. The CDR3 region has the DNA TGTGCCAGTAGTACCCGACAGGGTGCCGGGGAGCTGTTTTTT.

This chain connects TRBV5-6 to TRBJ2-1; 7 bases are a match to TRBD2. There are 17 residues in the CDR3. Germline values: CDR1 SGHDT, CDR2 YYEEEE. The ends lost 2 bases at V and 0 bases at J; junction bases unmatched: 8. The CDR3 is CASSFIKRDRSYNEQFF. The CDR3 bases are TGTGCCAGCAGCTTTATTAAGCGGGACCGCTCCTACAATGAGCAGTTCTTC.

This clone showed up just once. V gene TRBV7-2 combines with J gene TRBJ2-7; tentative D call: TRBD1 (5 bases). CDR3 size: 14 residues. V was shortened by 2 bases and J by 3 bases, with 11 bases between the two germline ends. From germline, CDR1 is SGHTA and CDR2 FQGNSA. The chain's CDR3 is CASSLSGMIYEQYF. The CDR3 bases are TGTGCCAGCAGCTTATCAGGGATGATCTACGAGCAGTACTTC. Supplemented by reference TRBV7-2 and TRBJ2-7, the full variable domain reads GAGVSQSPSNKVTEKGKDVELRCDPISGHTALYWYRQSLGQGLEFLIYFQGNSAPDKSGLPSDRFSAERTGGSVSTLTIQRTQQEDSAVYLCASSLSGMIYEQYFGPGTRLTVT.

This clone has more than one count but fewer than ten. The genes are TRBV6-5 and TRBJ2-7; 7 positions agree with TRBD2. This CDR3 is 13 amino acids long. The germline gives CDR1 MNHEY, CDR2 SVGAGI. Trimming took 6 bases from V and 4 from J; bases not matched to a gene: 6. The CDR3 protein is CASRGGSSYEQYF. The CDR3 nucleotides are TGTGCCAGCAGGGGGGGGTCCTCGTACGAGCAGTACTTC.

The chain couples TRBV19 to TRBJ1-1; D call uncertain. The V end lost 3 bases, the J end lost 4 bases, and 6 bases lay between the germline ends. The germline V gene has CDR1 LNHDA and CDR2 SQIVND (reference sequence). This CDR3 comprises 12 residues. CDR3 protein: CASSIRGTEAFF. In DNA form, the CDR3 reads TGTGCCAGTAGTATTCGCGGCACTGAAGCTTTCTTT.

V usage is TRBV7-9 and J usage is TRBJ1-4; D is undetermined. Germline CDR1 is SEHNR and CDR2 is FQNEAQ (reference sequence). The V end lost 5 bases, the J end lost 8 bases, and 15 bases lay between the germline ends. This CDR3 spans 14 amino acids. CDR3 sequence: CASSPGREWEKLFF. The CDR3 DNA follows: TGTGCCAGCAGCCCCGGGAGGGAATGGGAAAAACTGTTTTTT.

This clone was found once. V and J are TRBV6-6 and TRBJ2-7, with TRBD1 identical over 9 bases. J lost 6 bases, V lost 4 bases, and 10 bases had no gene match. Germline assignment: CDR1 MNHNY and CDR2 SVGAGI (reference sequence). The CDR3 totals 15 residues. Here the CDR3 DNA reads TGTGCCAGCAGTTCGCCGGGACAGGGATTTGCCGAGCAGTACTTC. Translating it yields CASSSPGQGFAEQYF.

The chain employs TRBV2 and TRBJ1-1; 8 bases map to TRBD1. The CDR3 sequence is 14 residues long. The trim removed 5 bases at V and 1 base at J, leaving 3 bases unmatched. The germline V gene encodes CDR1 SNHLY and CDR2 FYNNEI. For the CDR3, the DNA is TGTGCCAGCAGTTTAGGACAGGGGAACACTGAAGCTTTCTTT. It codes for CASSLGQGNTEAFF.

The chain combines TRBV30 with TRBJ1-5; TRBD1 agrees at 7 bases. The ends lost 0 bases at V and 0 bases at J; junction bases unmatched: 11. This CDR3 is 18 amino acids long. CDR1 and CDR2 from the germline V gene are GTSNPN and SVGIG (reference sequence). The CDR3 DNA follows: TGTGCCTGGAGTGTAAGTAGGGACAGTGTCTATAGCAATCAGCCCCAGCATTTT. Protein: CAWSVSRDSVYSNQPQHF.

This chain connects TRBV29-1 to TRBJ2-7; maybe TRBD1 (5 bases). The CDR3 has 16 residues. Germline CDR1 SQVTM, CDR2 ANQGSEA. The V end was cut by 2 bases, the J end by 3 bases, with 20 bases between. The CDR3 bases are TGCAGCGTTGAAAGTTCGGCAGGGCCGCAGAGCTACGAGCAGTACTTC. This translates into CSVESSAGPQSYEQYF.

CDR3 sequence (DNA): TGTGCCAGCACCAAAGGGACTAGCGTCACCTACGAGCAGTACTTC. Amino acid sequence: CASTKGTSVTYEQYF. V gene TRBV3-1 (or the pseudogene TRBV3-2) combines with J gene TRBJ2-7; the match to TRBD2 covers 10 bases. The CDR3 has 15 residues. The ends lost 7 bases at V and 2 bases at J; junction bases unmatched: 8. Germline CDR1 LGHDT, CDR2 YNNKEL (reference sequence).

V is TRBV25-1 and J is TRBJ2-1; 9 bases match TRBD2. The CDR3 is 14 amino acids. With 4 bases clipped from V and 7 bases from J, the junction kept 5 bases outside the gene matches. Germline CDR1 MGHDK, CDR2 SYGVNS. CDR3 sequence (DNA): TGTGCCAGCAGTGCATTAGCGGGAGTGAATGAGCAGTTCTTC. Protein product: CASSALAGVNEQFF.

This clone occurred once. The V and J genes are TRBV27 and TRBJ1-1, with D possibly being TRBD1 (6 bases). CDR3 length: 13 residues. From germline, CDR1 is MNHEY and CDR2 SMNVEV (reference sequence). V was shortened by 3 bases and J by 7 bases, with 12 bases between the two germline ends. The CDR3 reads CASSFGQGNEAFF. The DNA of the CDR3 is TGTGCCAGCAGTTTTGGGCAGGGGAATGAAGCTTTCTTT.

The chain uses TRBV6-5 and TRBJ1-5; D gene uncertain. CDR3 length: 15 amino acids. Germline V gene lookup returns CDR1 MNHEY and CDR2 SVGAGI. The V gene lost 6 bases and the J gene lost 1 base, with 13 bases spanning the gap. CDR3 bases: TGTGCCAGCAGATCCGGGTGGGAGAGCAATCAGCCCCAGCATTTT. Translated, it gives CASRSGWESNQPQHF.

The chain employs TRBV6-6 and TRBJ2-3; 9 nucleotides match TRBD2. Per the germline V gene, CDR1 is MNHNY and CDR2 is SVGAGI (reference sequence). Trimming took 4 bases from V and 0 from J; bases not matched to a gene: 5. CDR3 length: 16 amino acids. The CDR3 here is CASSSVAGVSTDTQYF. The DNA for the CDR3 is TGTGCCAGCAGTTCCGTAGCGGGAGTTAGCACAGATACGCAGTATTTT.